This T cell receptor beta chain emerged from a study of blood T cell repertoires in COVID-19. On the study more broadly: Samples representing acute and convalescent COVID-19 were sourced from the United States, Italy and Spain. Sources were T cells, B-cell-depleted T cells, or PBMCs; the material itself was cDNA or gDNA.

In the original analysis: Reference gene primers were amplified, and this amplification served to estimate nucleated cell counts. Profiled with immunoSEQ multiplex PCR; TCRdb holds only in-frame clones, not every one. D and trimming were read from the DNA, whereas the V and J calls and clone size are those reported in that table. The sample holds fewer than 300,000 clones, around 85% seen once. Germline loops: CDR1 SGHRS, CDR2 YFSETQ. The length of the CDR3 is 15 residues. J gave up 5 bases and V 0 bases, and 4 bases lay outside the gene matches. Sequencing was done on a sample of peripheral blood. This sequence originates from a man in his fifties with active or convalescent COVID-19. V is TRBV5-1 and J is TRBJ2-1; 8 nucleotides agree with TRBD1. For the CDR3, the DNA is TGCGCCAGCAGCTTGGGGGGGACAGGTAACAATGAGCAGTTCTTC. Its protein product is CASSLGGTGNNEQFF.